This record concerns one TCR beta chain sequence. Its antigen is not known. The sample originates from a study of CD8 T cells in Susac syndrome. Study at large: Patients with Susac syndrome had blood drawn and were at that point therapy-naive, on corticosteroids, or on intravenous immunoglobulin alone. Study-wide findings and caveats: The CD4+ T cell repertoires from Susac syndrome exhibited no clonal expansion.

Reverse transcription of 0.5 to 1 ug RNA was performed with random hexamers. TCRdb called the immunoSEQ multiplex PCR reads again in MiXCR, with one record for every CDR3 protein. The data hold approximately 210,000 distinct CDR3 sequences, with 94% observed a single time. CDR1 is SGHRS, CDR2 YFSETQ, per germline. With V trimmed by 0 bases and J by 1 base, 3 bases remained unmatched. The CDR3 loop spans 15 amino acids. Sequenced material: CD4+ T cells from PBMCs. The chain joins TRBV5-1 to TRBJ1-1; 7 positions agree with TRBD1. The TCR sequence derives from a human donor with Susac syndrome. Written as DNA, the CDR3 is TGCGCCAGCAGCTTGGAGGGGGCATGGAACACTGAAGCTTTCTTT. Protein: CASSLEGAWNTEAFF. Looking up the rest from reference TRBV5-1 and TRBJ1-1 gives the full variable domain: KAGVTQTPRYLIKTRGQQVTLSCSPISGHRSVSWYQQTPGQGLQFLFEYFSETQRNKGNFPGRFSGRQFSNSRSEMNVSTLELGDSALYLCASSLEGAWNTEAFFGQGTRLTVV.